Below are 5 T cell receptor beta chains sequenced from a single sample in a study of CXCR3-negative and CXCR3-positive naive CD8 T cells. Study-level results: Compared with CXCR3-negative naive cells, CXCR3-positive naive cells showed more hydrophobic TRB CDR3s.

The antigens of these receptors remain unknown. It was by 5' RACE with UMI labels that the TRB cDNA libraries were prepared. TCRdb re-called the 5' RACE reads and gives one entry per CDR3 protein, without DNA. This sample's clone table lists approximately 90,000 distinct CDR3 sequences. Input material: naive CXCR3+ CD8+ T cells from blood. Subset described: CD45RO-CCR7+CD27+CD95- naive CD8+ T cells expressing CXCR3 (TNR3+). The source of these receptors is a human donor in good health. Some clones in this sample may be carry-over from other donors' samples.

V is TRBV29-1 and J is TRBJ2-1. CDR1 SQVTM and CDR2 ANQGSEA come from the germline V gene. The CDR3 is made up of 13 amino acids. This CDR3 is CSVEGLSYNEQFF.

The chain recombines TRBV12-3 or TRBV12-4 with TRBJ2-2. There are 13 residues in the CDR3. This CDR3 reads CASSLGPTGELFF.

V usage is TRBV28 and J usage is TRBJ2-1; the TRBD2 assignment by TCRdb is unverifiable without DNA. Germline lookup yields CDR1 MDHEN and CDR2 SYDVKM. The CDR3 loop spans 14 amino acids. The CDR3 here is CASELAGVSHEQFF.

This chain uses TRBV28 with TRBJ2-5; TCRdb's D call of TRBD1 is untestable without DNA. Looked up from germline, CDR1 is MDHEN and CDR2 is SYDVKM. The CDR3 consists of 18 residues. CDR3 sequence: CASSLTYSAGGREETQYF.

V is TRBV7-9 and J is TRBJ2-7. Germline CDR1 is SEHNR and CDR2 is FQNEAQ (reference sequence). The CDR3 contains 13 residues. CDR3 sequence reads: CASSAIISYEQYF.